Below are 10 T cell receptor beta chains sequenced from a single sample in a study of blood T cell repertoires in COVID-19. Method: immunoSEQ multiplex PCR; TCRdb's copy keeps in-frame clones and lacks some. The table lists approximately 97,000 clones, over 75% of them singletons, with 15% to 20% in the top ten. The material sequenced was peripheral blood. These receptors were obtained from a human donor in a cohort sampled during active COVID-19.

The J gene is TRBJ1-2, the V gene TRBV10-3, with 9 bases that match TRBD1. The CDR3 sequence is 17 residues long. Germline CDR1 reads ENHRY; CDR2 reads SYGVKD. The trim removed 0 bases at V and 2 bases at J, leaving 7 bases unmatched. The CDR3 sequence is CAISESNGQGNNYGYTF. DNA of the CDR3: TGTGCCATCAGTGAGTCAAATGGACAGGGGAACAACTATGGCTACACCTTC.

This clone has only a few counts. The chain is built from TRBV2 and TRBJ1-2, with D hard to call. CDR1 is SNHLY and CDR2 is FYNNEI in the germline V gene. With 1 base removed from V and 1 base from J, the gap between germline ends came to 4 bases. CDR3 length: 13 residues. The CDR3, as DNA: TGTGCCAGCAGTGAAGGTCTTAACTATGGCTACACCTTC. As protein: CASSEGLNYGYTF.

This clone was found once. The rearrangement uses TRBV28 and TRBJ1-2; weak D call: TRBD1 (5 bases). Germline V gives CDR1 MDHEN, CDR2 SYDVKM. The CDR3 sequence is 11 residues long. The V end was cut by 8 bases, the J end by 4 bases, with 8 bases between. In DNA form, the CDR3 reads TGTGCCAGCGCGGGGGTCTATGGCTACACCTTC. This sequence encodes CASAGVYGYTF.

This CDR3 reads CASSPNSMMNTEAFF. The DNA of the CDR3 is TGTGCCAGCAGTCCGAACAGTATGATGAACACTGAAGCTTTCTTT. The J gene is TRBJ1-1, the V gene TRBV6-2 or TRBV6-3; no clear D. The length of the CDR3 is 15 residues. Trimming took 5 bases from V and 0 from J, leaving 13 bases between them. CDR1 and CDR2 (germline): MNHEY, SVGEGT.

This clone came up once. The V call is TRBV25-1, the J call TRBJ1-2, with TRBD1 matching 10 bases. This CDR3 is built from 16 residues. V lost 4 bases and J lost 5; bases outside the gene matches: 10. CDR1 and CDR2 (germline): MGHDK, SYGVNS. The CDR3 bases are TGTGCCAGCAGTGGGTATTCCGGGACAGGGGATTATGGCTACACCTTC. Its protein product is CASSGYSGTGDYGYTF.

The gene calls are TRBV27 and TRBJ2-3, with D perhaps matching TRBD2 (6 bases). Germline V gene sequence: CDR1 MNHEY, CDR2 SMNVEV (reference sequence). Deletions cut 6 bases from V and 5 bases from J, with 18 bases between. The CDR3 covers 15 residues. DNA for the CDR3: TGTGCCAGCAGCCCAATCGGAGGGCCAGGAGATACGCAGTATTTT. This gives the protein CASSPIGGPGDTQYF.

This sequence joins TRBV18 and TRBJ1-5; D possibly corresponds to TRBD1 (6 bases). The CDR3 consists of 19 residues. The V end lost 3 bases, the J end lost 4 bases, and 25 bases lay between the germline ends. Per germline, CDR1 KGHSH and CDR2 LQKENI. CDR3 nucleotide sequence: TGTGCCAGCTCACCTAGGCCACGGACAGACCCGTTCTTGAATCAGCCCCAGCATTTT. Amino acid sequence: CASSPRPRTDPFLNQPQHF.

V is TRBV15 and J is TRBJ2-3; 8 nucleotides align to TRBD2. The trim removed 5 bases at V and 9 bases at J, leaving 7 bases unmatched. Germline CDR1 is LNHNV and CDR2 is YYDKDF (reference sequence). The CDR3 loop spans 13 amino acids. In DNA form, the CDR3 reads TGTGCCACCAGCCTTAGTAGCGGGAACACGCAGTATTTT. This encodes CATSLSSGNTQYF.

The V gene is TRBV19, the J gene TRBJ2-1; TRBD1 aligns across 10 bases. Trimming cost V 6 bases and J 3 bases; bases outside gene matches: 2. Germline-derived CDR1 and CDR2 are LNHDA and SQIVND (reference sequence). CDR3 length: 14 amino acids. CDR3 nucleotide sequence: TGTGCCAGTAGACGGGACAGGGGCTACAATGAGCAGTTCTTC. This codes for CASRRDRGYNEQFF.

The chain is built from TRBV27 and TRBJ1-1, with 12 bases matching TRBD1. V lost 6 bases, J lost 4 bases, and 12 bases stayed unmatched. CDR1 is MNHEY, CDR2 SMNVEV, per germline (reference sequence). The CDR3 runs to 17 residues. The CDR3 reads CASSPGTGGRLFTEAFF. CDR3 nucleotide sequence: TGTGCCAGCAGCCCCGGGACAGGGGGCCGGTTATTCACTGAAGCTTTCTTT.